The 26 T cell receptor beta chains presented below share a single source sample, sequenced in a study of blood T cell repertoires in COVID-19 (dated by TCRdb to the early 2020s). Libraries were built with the immunoSEQ multiplex PCR assay. TCRdb stores this immuneACCESS table with in-frame sequences only. Part of the clones is absent; in the studies checked, under half of the shortfall reflects unresolved V genes, and no reason is known for the rest. For this sample there are around 200,000 clones; about 83% appear just once. Of the sample, roughly 3.9% is held by the ten largest clones. Material for sequencing was peripheral blood. All receptors derive from a man younger than 35 with active or convalescent COVID-19.

The chain recombines TRBV5-5 with TRBJ2-7; the D is unclear. The CDR3 loop spans 14 amino acids. CDR1 and CDR2 (germline): SGHKS, YYEKEE (reference sequence). V lost 4 bases and J 0 bases, leaving 11 bases between the germline ends. The chain's CDR3 is CASSVADYSYEQYF. The CDR3 DNA sequence: TGTGCCAGCAGCGTGGCAGATTACTCCTACGAGCAGTACTTC. Complete variable domain (other parts from reference TRBV5-5 and TRBJ2-7): DAGVTQSPTHLIKTRGQQVTLRCSPISGHKSVSWYQQVLGQGPQFIFQYYEKEERGRGNFPDRFSARQFPNYSSELNVNALLLGDSALYLCASSVADYSYEQYFGPGTRLTVT.

This chain uses TRBV6-6 with TRBJ1-2; tentative D call: TRBD1 (6 bases). The V gene's germline CDR1 is MNHNY and CDR2 SVGAGI (reference sequence). The CDR3 is 15 amino acids. Trimming pared 6 bases from V and 6 bases from J, leaving 20 bases between. The chain's CDR3 is CASSYRRQAGDGYTF. Here the CDR3 DNA reads TGTGCCAGCAGCTACCGTCGACAGGCGGGGGATGGCTACACCTTC.

This chain links TRBV27 with TRBJ1-2, with TRBD1 matching over 7 bases. Germline lookup yields CDR1 MNHEY and CDR2 SMNVEV (reference sequence). Unmatched junction bases numbered 7, after V lost 6 bases and J lost 3 bases. The CDR3 runs 14 residues. The CDR3 DNA sequence: TGTGCCAGCAGCGACGGACAGGACGACTATGGCTACACCTTC. It translates to CASSDGQDDYGYTF.

The chain links TRBV5-4 to TRBJ2-1; TRBD1 agrees at 10 bases. Germline CDR1 and CDR2: SGHNT and YYREEE (reference sequence). CDR3 length: 19 amino acids. The ends lost 3 bases at V and 8 bases at J; junction bases unmatched: 20. The CDR3 loop is CASSSQFYGTGEGGDEQFF. CDR3 DNA: TGTGCCAGCAGCTCACAATTTTACGGGACAGGGGAAGGGGGCGATGAGCAGTTCTTC.

The V and J genes are TRBV18 and TRBJ1-4, with TRBD1 identical over 10 bases. From germline, CDR1 is KGHSH and CDR2 LQKENI. This CDR3 comprises 14 residues. Trimming at V came to 6 bases and at J to 7 bases, leaving 5 bases not matched to a gene. The DNA for the CDR3 is TGTGCCAGCTCGGCCGGGACAGGGGTTGAAAAACTGTTTTTT. Translating gives CASSAGTGVEKLFF.

This sequence joins TRBV29-1 and TRBJ2-5; 8 nucleotides align to TRBD1. Germline trimming cut 6 bases from V and 4 bases from J; bases unmatched to any gene: 10. The germline V gene encodes CDR1 SQVTM and CDR2 ANQGSEA. The CDR3 is made up of 14 amino acids. This CDR3 is CSVPGQVTAETQYF. In nucleotides, the CDR3 is TGCAGCGTCCCGGGACAGGTGACAGCAGAGACCCAGTACTTC.

This chain links TRBV9 with TRBJ2-1; TRBD2 aligns across 9 bases. The CDR3 totals 15 residues. V shed 3 bases, J shed 3 bases, and the junction held 4 bases outside the gene matches. The germline CDR1 and CDR2 sequences are SGDLS and YYNGEE. CDR3 region: CASSGLSGSYNEQFF. The DNA for the CDR3 is TGTGCCAGCAGCGGACTTAGCGGGAGCTACAATGAGCAGTTCTTC.

The chain recombines TRBV28 with TRBJ1-2; 7 nucleotides line up with TRBD1. Trimming at V came to 7 bases and at J to 3 bases, leaving 8 bases not matched to a gene. The V gene's germline CDR1 is MDHEN and CDR2 SYDVKM. This CDR3 spans 14 amino acids. CDR3 in DNA: TGTGCCAGCATGACAGGGAATGATCACTATGGCTACACCTTC. Translating it yields CASMTGNDHYGYTF.

The V call is TRBV11-2, the J call TRBJ1-1, with TRBD1 as a possible D gene (5 bases). The CDR3 is made up of 15 amino acids. CDR1 and CDR2 (germline): SGHAT, FQNNGV. V was clipped by 5 bases and J by 1 base, with 14 bases between them. CDR3 DNA sequence: TGTGCCAGCAGCCCAGGGTGGGGAGGGAACACTGAAGCTTTCTTT. Translation gives CASSPGWGGNTEAFF. Full variable domain (missing parts from reference TRBV11-2 and TRBJ1-1): EAGVAQSPRYKIIEKRQSVAFWCNPISGHATLYWYQQILGQGPKLLIQFQNNGVVDDSQLPKDRFSAERLKGVDSTLKIQPAKLEDSAVYLCASSPGWGGNTEAFFGQGTRLTVV.

The chain recombines TRBV19 with TRBJ1-3; TRBD1 might be the D (5 bases). The CDR3 is made up of 13 amino acids. Per germline, CDR1 LNHDA and CDR2 SQIVND (reference sequence). The germline V and J ends were trimmed by 9 bases and 2 bases, with 11 bases remaining between them. The CDR3 DNA sequence: TGTGCCAGCGGATCGGGGGCTGGAAACACCATATATTTT. This sequence encodes CASGSGAGNTIYF.

The V call is TRBV29-1, the J call TRBJ1-2; 9 positions match TRBD1. V trimming: 3 bases; J trimming: 7 bases; junction bases outside the gene matches: 6. Germline assignment: CDR1 SQVTM and CDR2 ANQGSEA. The CDR3 has 13 amino acids. CDR3 bases: TGCAGCGTTGACGGACAGGGGTCGGGTGGCTACACCTTC. Its translation is CSVDGQGSGGYTF.

The chain couples TRBV4-1 to TRBJ1-1; 9 bases match TRBD1. The CDR3 extends over 14 amino acids. Germline CDR1 MGHRA, CDR2 YSYEKL. J lost 9 bases, V lost 3 bases, and 8 bases had no gene match. For the CDR3, the DNA is TGCGCCAGCAGCCAGGTCGTCGGGACAGGGAAAGCTTTCTTT. Its translation: CASSQVVGTGKAFF.

V is TRBV28 and J is TRBJ1-2; the match to TRBD1 covers 7 bases. The CDR3 covers 14 residues. Germline lookup yields CDR1 MDHEN and CDR2 SYDVKM. The junction had 5 bases not matched to a gene; V was cut back by 4 bases and J by 3 bases. The CDR3 sequence is CASSSLGTDYGYTF. DNA of the CDR3: TGTGCCAGCAGTTCCCTAGGGACAGACTATGGCTACACCTTC.

This chain joins TRBV5-1 and TRBJ1-1; D is unclear. Trimming cost V 0 bases and J 5 bases, with 14 bases left between them. Per the germline V gene, CDR1 is SGHRS and CDR2 is YFSETQ. CDR3 length: 15 residues. The CDR3 reads CASSLAPVAGTEAFF. The CDR3 region has the DNA TGCGCCAGCAGCTTGGCTCCCGTTGCGGGTACTGAAGCTTTCTTT. The full variable domain, in which reference TRBV5-1 and TRBJ1-1 provide the parts outside the CDR3, is KAGVTQTPRYLIKTRGQQVTLSCSPISGHRSVSWYQQTPGQGLQFLFEYFSETQRNKGNFPGRFSGRQFSNSRSEMNVSTLELGDSALYLCASSLAPVAGTEAFFGQGTRLTVV.

This chain uses TRBV5-4 with TRBJ2-7, with 7 nucleotides matching TRBD1. CDR3 length equals 14 residues. V dropped 0 bases and J dropped 6; count of bases not matched to a gene: 6. Germline values: CDR1 SGHNT, CDR2 YYREEE (reference sequence). CDR3 amino acids: CASSLGQGEGEQYF. The CDR3 DNA follows: TGTGCCAGCAGCTTGGGACAGGGCGAGGGCGAGCAGTACTTC.

The chain is built from TRBV9 and TRBJ1-2; tentative D call: TRBD1 (5 bases). This CDR3 contains 16 residues. CDR1 and CDR2 (germline): SGDLS, YYNGEE. Deletions cut 2 bases from V and 7 bases from J, with 21 bases between. The CDR3 protein is CASSVSGLQEAVGYTF. DNA for the CDR3: TGTGCCAGCAGCGTCAGCGGGCTACAGGAGGCCGTTGGCTACACCTTC.

CDR3 bases: TGTGCCAGCAGTGTGGAGCTTGGACAGCCCAATGAGCAGTTCTTC. Its translation is CASSVELGQPNEQFF. The V and J genes are TRBV2 and TRBJ2-1; D is perhaps TRBD1 (6 bases). The CDR3 is 15 amino acids. Per the germline V gene, CDR1 is SNHLY and CDR2 is FYNNEI. Between the trimmed V and J ends, which lost 4 bases and 6 bases, there was a span of 16 bases.

Only one count was recorded for this clone. The rearrangement joins TRBV19 to TRBJ2-1; 7 nucleotides match TRBD2. This CDR3 has 14 amino acids. Per the germline V gene, CDR1 is LNHDA and CDR2 is SQIVND (reference sequence). The V gene end was trimmed by 5 bases and the J gene end by 0 bases; junction bases not matched to a gene: 1. CDR3 bases: TGTGCCAGTAGTGGGAGGGGCTCCTACAATGAGCAGTTCTTC. Translated, it gives CASSGRGSYNEQFF.

The rearrangement links TRBV11-1 to TRBJ2-7, with TRBD1 matching 7 bases. Trimming at V came to 1 base and at J to 4 bases, leaving 1 base not matched to a gene. The length of the CDR3 is 13 residues. From germline, CDR1 is SGHAT and CDR2 FQDESV (reference sequence). The CDR3 region has the DNA TGTGCCAGCAGCTTAGAACAGGGGTACGAGCAGTACGTC. It specifies CASSLEQGYEQYV.

This clone was seen once. This chain connects TRBV4-2 to TRBJ1-2, with D possibly being TRBD1 (6 bases). Trimming took 0 bases from V and 5 from J, leaving 13 bases between them. CDR1 LGHNA and CDR2 YNFKEQ come from the germline V gene. The CDR3 consists of 15 residues. The CDR3 sequence: CASSQDGGAMYGYTF. The CDR3 region has the DNA TGTGCCAGCAGCCAAGATGGGGGGGCGATGTATGGCTACACCTTC.

CDR3 sequence: CASSYQGSGYTF. The DNA of the CDR3 is TGTGCCAGCAGCTACCAGGGGTCTGGCTACACCTTC. This rearrangement joins TRBV7-9 to TRBJ1-2, with D perhaps TRBD1 (6 bases). The V gene's germline CDR1 is SEHNR and CDR2 FQNEAQ (reference sequence). Trimming removed 4 bases from V and 7 bases from J, with 10 bases in between. The CDR3 totals 12 residues.

The V gene is TRBV27, the J gene TRBJ1-1, with D possibly TRBD1 on 5 matching bases. Germline assignment: CDR1 MNHEY and CDR2 SMNVEV (reference sequence). The ends were cut back, 6 bases at V and 5 bases at J, with 13 bases in the middle. The CDR3 consists of 13 residues. CDR3 protein: CASREGVGTEAFF. The CDR3 region has the DNA TGTGCCAGCAGGGAAGGGGTTGGAACTGAAGCTTTCTTT.

This sequence joins TRBV7-8 and TRBJ1-4; 8 bases align to TRBD1. V was clipped by 0 bases and J by 8 bases; unmatched bases: 8. CDR3 length: 16 amino acids. The V gene's germline CDR1 is SGHVS and CDR2 FQNEAQ. The CDR3 protein is CASSLAGGTGREKLFF. In DNA, the CDR3 is TGTGCCAGCAGCTTAGCCGGCGGGACAGGAAGAGAAAAACTGTTTTTT.

The rearrangement links TRBV11-2 to TRBJ1-2; TRBD1 is a possible D gene (6 bases). Trimming removed 5 bases at V and 4 bases at J, with 11 bases between. The CDR3 is 13 amino acids. Per the germline V gene, CDR1 is SGHAT and CDR2 is FQNNGV. Here the CDR3 reads CASSAGAGYGYTF. In nucleotides, the CDR3 is TGTGCCAGCAGCGCGGGGGCCGGCTATGGCTACACCTTC. Complete variable domain (other parts from reference TRBV11-2 and TRBJ1-2): EAGVAQSPRYKIIEKRQSVAFWCNPISGHATLYWYQQILGQGPKLLIQFQNNGVVDDSQLPKDRFSAERLKGVDSTLKIQPAKLEDSAVYLCASSAGAGYGYTFGSGTRLTVV.

V gene TRBV5-6 combines with J gene TRBJ1-2; D is uncertain. This CDR3 has 12 amino acids. Germline-derived CDR1 and CDR2 are SGHDT and YYEEEE. V was shortened by 0 bases and J by 6 bases, with 6 bases between the two germline ends. This CDR3 reads CASSLARHGYTF. The CDR3 DNA reads TGTGCCAGCAGCTTGGCCAGGCATGGCTACACCTTC.

The chain links TRBV3-1 (or the pseudogene TRBV3-2) to TRBJ1-1; D possibly corresponds to TRBD1 (5 bases). Trimming left V 3 bases short and J 0 bases short, with 5 bases between. The CDR3 is 13 residues long. Per the germline V gene, CDR1 is LGHDT and CDR2 is YNNKEL (reference sequence). The CDR3 DNA follows: TGTGCCAGCAGCCACAGGGTGAACACTGAAGCTTTCTTT. Amino acid sequence: CASSHRVNTEAFF.